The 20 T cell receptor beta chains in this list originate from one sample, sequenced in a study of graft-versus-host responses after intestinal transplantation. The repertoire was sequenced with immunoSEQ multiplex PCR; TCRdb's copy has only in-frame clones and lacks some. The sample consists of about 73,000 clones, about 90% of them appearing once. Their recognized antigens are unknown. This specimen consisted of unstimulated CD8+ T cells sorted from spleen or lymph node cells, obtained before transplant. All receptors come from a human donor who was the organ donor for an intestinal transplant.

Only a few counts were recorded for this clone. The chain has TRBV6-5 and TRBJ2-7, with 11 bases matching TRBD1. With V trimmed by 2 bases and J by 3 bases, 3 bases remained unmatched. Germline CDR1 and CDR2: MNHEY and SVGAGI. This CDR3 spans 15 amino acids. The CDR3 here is CASSYDGTGGYEQYV. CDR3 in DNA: TGTGCCAGCAGTTACGACGGGACAGGGGGCTACGAGCAGTACGTC.

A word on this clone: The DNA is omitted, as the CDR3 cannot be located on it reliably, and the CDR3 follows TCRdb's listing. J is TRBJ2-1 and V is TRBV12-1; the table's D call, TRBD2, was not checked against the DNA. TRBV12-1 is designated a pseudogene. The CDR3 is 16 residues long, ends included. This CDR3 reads CASSFGGGAVRNEQFF.

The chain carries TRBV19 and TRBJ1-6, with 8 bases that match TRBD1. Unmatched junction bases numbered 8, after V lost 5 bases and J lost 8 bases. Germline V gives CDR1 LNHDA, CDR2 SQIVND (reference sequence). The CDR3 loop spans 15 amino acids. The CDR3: CASSLYRGYDSPLHF. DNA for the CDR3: TGTGCCAGTAGTCTCTACAGGGGGTACGATTCACCCCTCCACTTT.

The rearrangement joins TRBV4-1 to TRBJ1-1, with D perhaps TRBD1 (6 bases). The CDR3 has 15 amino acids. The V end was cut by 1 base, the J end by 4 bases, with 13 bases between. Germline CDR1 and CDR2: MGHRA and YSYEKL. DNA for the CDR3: TGCGCCAGCAGCCAAGTGGCAGGGGTAGGCACTGAAGCTTTCTTT. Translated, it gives CASSQVAGVGTEAFF.

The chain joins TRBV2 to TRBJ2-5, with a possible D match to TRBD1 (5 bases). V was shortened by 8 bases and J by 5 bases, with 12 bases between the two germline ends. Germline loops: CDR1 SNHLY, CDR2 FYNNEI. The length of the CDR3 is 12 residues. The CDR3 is CASHQGEETQYF. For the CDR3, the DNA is TGTGCCAGCCACCAGGGTGAGGAGACCCAGTACTTC. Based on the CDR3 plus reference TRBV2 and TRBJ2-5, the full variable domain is EPEVTQTPSHQVTQMGQEVILRCVPISNHLYFYWYRQILGQKVEFLVSFYNNEISEKSEIFDDQFSVERPDGSNFTLKIRSTKLEDSAMYFCASHQGEETQYFGPGTRLLVL.

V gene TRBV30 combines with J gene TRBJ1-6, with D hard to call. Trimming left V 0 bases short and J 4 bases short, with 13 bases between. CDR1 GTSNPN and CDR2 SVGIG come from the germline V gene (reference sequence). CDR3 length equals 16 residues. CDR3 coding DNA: TGTGCCTGGAGTGTAAGGGAGGTAGCTTATAATTCACCCCTCCACTTT. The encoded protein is CAWSVREVAYNSPLHF.

CDR3 in amino acids: CASSADRVNYGYTF. CDR3 sequence (DNA): TGCGCCAGCAGCGCCGACAGGGTCAACTATGGCTACACCTTC. The chain carries TRBV5-1 and TRBJ1-2, with 7 bases that match TRBD1. The CDR3 is 14 amino acids. The ends lost 4 bases at V and 2 bases at J; junction bases unmatched: 5. CDR1 is SGHRS, CDR2 YFSETQ, per germline.

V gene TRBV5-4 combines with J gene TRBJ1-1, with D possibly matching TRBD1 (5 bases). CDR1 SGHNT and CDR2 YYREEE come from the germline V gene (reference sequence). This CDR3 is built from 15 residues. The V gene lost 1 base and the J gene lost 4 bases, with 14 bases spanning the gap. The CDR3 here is CASSLIQEIRTEAFF. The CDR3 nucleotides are TGTGCCAGCAGCTTGATACAGGAGATCCGCACTGAAGCTTTCTTT.

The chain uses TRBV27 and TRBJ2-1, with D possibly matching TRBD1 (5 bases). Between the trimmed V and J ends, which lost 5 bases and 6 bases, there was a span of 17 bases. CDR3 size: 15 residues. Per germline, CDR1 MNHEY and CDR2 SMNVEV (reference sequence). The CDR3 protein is CASSTLDRNINEQFF. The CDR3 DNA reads TGTGCCAGCAGTACTCTCGACAGAAATATCAATGAGCAGTTCTTC.

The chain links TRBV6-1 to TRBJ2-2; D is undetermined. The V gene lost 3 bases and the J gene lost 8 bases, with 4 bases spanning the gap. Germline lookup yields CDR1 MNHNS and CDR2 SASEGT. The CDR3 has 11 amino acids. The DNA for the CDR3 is TGTGCCAGCAGTGATATGGGGGAGCTGTTTTTT. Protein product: CASSDMGELFF.

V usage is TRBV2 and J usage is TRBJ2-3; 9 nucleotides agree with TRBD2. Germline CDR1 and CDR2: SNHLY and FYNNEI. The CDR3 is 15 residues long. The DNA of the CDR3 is TGTGCTACCGTGGGTAGCGGGGGAGAGGTAGATACGCAGTATTTT. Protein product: CATVGSGGEVDTQYF.

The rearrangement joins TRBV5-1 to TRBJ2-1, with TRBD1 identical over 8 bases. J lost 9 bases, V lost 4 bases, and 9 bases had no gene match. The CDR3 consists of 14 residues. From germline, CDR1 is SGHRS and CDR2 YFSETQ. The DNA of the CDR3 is TGCGCCAGCAGCGGAGACAGGGGAGGACCTGAGCAGTTCTTC. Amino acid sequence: CASSGDRGGPEQFF.

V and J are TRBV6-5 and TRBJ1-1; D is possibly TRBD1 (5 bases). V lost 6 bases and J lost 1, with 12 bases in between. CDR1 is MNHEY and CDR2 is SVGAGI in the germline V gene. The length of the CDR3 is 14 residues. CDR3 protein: CASSPRTTNTEAFF. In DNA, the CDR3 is TGTGCCAGCAGCCCACGGACAACGAACACTGAAGCTTTCTTT.

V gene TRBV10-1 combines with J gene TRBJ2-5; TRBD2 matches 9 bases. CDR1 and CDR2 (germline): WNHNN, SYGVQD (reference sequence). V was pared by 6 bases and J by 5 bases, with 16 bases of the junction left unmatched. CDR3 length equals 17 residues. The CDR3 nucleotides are TGCGCCAGCAGGGCGGGAGGGGCAGGGGTATGGGTGGAGACCCAGTACTTC. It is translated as CASRAGGAGVWVETQYF.

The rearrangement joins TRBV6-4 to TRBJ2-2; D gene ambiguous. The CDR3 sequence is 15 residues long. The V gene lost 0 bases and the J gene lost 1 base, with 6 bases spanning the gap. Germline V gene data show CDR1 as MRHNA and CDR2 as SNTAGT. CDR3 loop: CASSDSHRNTGELFF. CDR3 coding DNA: TGTGCCAGCAGTGACTCACACAGGAACACCGGGGAGCTGTTTTTT.

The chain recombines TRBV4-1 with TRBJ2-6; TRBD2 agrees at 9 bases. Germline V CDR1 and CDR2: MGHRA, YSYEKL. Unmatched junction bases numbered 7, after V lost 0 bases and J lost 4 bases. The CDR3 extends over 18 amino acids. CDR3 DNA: TGCGCCAGCAGCCAAGACGGGACTAGCACGGGCGGGGCCAACGTCCTGACTTTC. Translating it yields CASSQDGTSTGGANVLTF.

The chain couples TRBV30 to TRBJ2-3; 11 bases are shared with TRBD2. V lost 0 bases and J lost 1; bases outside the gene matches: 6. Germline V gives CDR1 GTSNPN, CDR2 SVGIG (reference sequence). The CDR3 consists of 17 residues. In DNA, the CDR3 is TGTGCCTGGAGTGTTCGATGGACTAGCGGGCGCACAGATACGCAGTATTTT. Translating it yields CAWSVRWTSGRTDTQYF. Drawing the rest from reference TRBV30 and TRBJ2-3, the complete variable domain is SQTIHQWPATLVQPVGSPLSLECTVEGTSNPNLYWYRQAAGRGLQLLFYSVGIGQISSEVPQNLSASRPQDRQFILSSKKLLLSDSGFYLCAWSVRWTSGRTDTQYFGPGTRLTVL.

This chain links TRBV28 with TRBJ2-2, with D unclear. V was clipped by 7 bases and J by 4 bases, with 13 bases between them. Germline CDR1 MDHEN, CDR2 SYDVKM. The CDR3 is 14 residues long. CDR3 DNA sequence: TGTGCCAGCACCGTTCACTCTTTCACCGGGGAGCTGTTTTTT. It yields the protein CASTVHSFTGELFF.

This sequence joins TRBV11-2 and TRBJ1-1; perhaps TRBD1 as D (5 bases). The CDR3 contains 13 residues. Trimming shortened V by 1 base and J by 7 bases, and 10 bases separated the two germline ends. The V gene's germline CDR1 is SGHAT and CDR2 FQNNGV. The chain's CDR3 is CASSLGVGGEAFF. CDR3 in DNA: TGTGCCAGCAGCTTAGGGGTCGGGGGTGAAGCTTTCTTT.

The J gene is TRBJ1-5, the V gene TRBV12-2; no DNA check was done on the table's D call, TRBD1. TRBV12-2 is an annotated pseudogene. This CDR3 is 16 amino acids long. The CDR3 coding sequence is TGTGCAAGTCGCGGGGGACAGGGGAGAGGCAATCAGCCCCAGCATTTT. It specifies CASRGGQGRGNQPQHF.